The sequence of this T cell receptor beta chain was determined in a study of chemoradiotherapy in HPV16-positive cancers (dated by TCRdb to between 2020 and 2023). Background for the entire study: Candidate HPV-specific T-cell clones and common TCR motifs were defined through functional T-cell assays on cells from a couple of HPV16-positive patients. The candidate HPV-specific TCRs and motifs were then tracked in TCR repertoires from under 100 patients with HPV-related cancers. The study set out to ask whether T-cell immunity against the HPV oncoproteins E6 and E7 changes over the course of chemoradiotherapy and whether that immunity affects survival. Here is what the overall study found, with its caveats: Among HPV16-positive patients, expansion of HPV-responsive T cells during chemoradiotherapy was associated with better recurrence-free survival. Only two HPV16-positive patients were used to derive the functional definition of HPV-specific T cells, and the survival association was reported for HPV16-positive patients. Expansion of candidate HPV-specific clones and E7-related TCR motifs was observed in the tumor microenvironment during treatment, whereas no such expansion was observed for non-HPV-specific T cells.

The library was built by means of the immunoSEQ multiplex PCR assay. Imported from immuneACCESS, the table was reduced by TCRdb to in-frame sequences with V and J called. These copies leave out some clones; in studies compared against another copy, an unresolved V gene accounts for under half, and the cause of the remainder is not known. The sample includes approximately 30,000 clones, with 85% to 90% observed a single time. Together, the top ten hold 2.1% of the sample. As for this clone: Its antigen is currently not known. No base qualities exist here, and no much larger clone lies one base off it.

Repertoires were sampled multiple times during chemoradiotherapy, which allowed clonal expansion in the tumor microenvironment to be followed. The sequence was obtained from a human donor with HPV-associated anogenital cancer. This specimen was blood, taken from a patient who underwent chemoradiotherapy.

Here the CDR3 is given as CASSYGGDQETQYF. The DNA is TGTGCCAGCAGTTACGGGGGCGACCAAGAGACCCAGTACTTC. Recombination joined TRBV28 with TRBJ2-5; the D gene is perhaps TRBD1 or TRBD2, as each covers 6 bases. V loses 4 bases of germline sequence and J loses 0 bases, and the interval between the two ends is 9 bases. CDR1 and CDR2, per the germline V gene, are MDHEN and SYDVKM. From its cysteine to its phenylalanine, the CDR3 spans 14 amino acids. The CDR3 DNA has 42 bases and is translated from base 1. Joined to the reference TRBV28 and TRBJ2-5 proteins, this CDR3 gives the full variable domain: DVKVTQSSRYLVKRTGEKVFLECVQDMDHENMFWYRQDPGLGLRLIYFSYDVKMKEKGDIPEGYSVSREKKERFSLILESASTNQTSMYLCASSYGGDQETQYFGPGTRLLVL.